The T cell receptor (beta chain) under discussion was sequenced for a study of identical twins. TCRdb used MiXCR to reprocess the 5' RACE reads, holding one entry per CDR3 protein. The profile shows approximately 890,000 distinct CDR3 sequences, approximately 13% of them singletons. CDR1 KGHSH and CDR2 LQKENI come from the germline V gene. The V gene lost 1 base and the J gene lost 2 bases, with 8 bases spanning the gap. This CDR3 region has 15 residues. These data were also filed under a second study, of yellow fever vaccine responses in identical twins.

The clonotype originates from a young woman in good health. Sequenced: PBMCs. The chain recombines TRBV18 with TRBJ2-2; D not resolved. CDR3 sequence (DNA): TGTGCCAGCTCACCACGCGTGAAAAACACCGGGGAGCTGTTTTTT. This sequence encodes CASSPRVKNTGELFF.